This T cell receptor beta chain was captured by sequencing in a study of post-analysis software for immune sequencing data. Overall study: Relapsing-remitting, secondary progressive and progressive-relapsing courses of multiple sclerosis were included.

Carried by the TCR beta cDNA libraries were unique molecular identifiers. The authors obtained 500,000 or so cDNA molecules from approximately 1 to 10 million T cells. TCRdb fed the PCR reads into MiXCR, producing one record per CDR3 protein. The data contain hundreds of thousands of distinct CDR3 sequences, under 70% of them seen just once; the ten biggest clones take up approximately 4.5%. For this clonotype: Its matching antigen is unknown.

Findings and limits, study-wide: TRBV5-6, TRBV5-1 and TRBV20-1 belonged to a set of roughly 5 TRBV segments that were more frequent in patients than controls. Batch-mates among the samples co-clustered strongly by F measure.

The CDR3 has 14 amino acids. Germline V CDR1 and CDR2: SNHLY, FYNNEI. The V and J ends lost 2 bases and 5 bases respectively, with 12 bases between them. The chain links TRBV2 to TRBJ2-5; D gene unclear. Sequencing was performed on blood. The receptor was isolated from a girl aged 5-17 years with multiple sclerosis. The CDR3 DNA sequence: TGTGCCAGCAGTGAACTACCTGAAGGGGAGACCCAGTACTTC. Translating it yields CASSELPEGETQYF.